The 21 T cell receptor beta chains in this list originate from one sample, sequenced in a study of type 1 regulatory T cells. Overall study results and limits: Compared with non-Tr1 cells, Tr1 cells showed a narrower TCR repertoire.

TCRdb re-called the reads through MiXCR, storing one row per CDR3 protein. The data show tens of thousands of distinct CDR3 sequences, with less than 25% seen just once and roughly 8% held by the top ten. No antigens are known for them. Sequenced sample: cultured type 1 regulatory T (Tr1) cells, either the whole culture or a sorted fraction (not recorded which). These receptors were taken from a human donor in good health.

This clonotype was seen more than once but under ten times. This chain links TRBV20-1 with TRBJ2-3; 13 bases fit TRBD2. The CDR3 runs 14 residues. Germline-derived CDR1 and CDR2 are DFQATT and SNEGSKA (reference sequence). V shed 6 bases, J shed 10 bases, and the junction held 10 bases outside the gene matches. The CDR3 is CSAPGLAGPNPQYF. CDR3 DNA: TGCAGTGCCCCGGGACTAGCGGGACCAAACCCGCAGTATTTT.

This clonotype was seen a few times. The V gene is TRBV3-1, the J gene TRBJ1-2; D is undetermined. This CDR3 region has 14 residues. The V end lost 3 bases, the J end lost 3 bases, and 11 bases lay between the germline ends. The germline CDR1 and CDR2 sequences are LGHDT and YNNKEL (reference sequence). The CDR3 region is CASSQLQVDYGYTF. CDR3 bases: TGTGCCAGCAGCCAGCTGCAGGTTGACTATGGCTACACCTTC.

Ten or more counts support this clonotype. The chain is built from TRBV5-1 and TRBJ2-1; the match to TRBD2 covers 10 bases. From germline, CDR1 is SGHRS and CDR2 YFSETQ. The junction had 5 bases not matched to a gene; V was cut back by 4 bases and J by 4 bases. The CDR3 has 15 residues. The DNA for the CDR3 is TGCGCCAGCAGCCTTACTAGCGGGGAGTACAATGAGCAGTTCTTC. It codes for CASSLTSGEYNEQFF.

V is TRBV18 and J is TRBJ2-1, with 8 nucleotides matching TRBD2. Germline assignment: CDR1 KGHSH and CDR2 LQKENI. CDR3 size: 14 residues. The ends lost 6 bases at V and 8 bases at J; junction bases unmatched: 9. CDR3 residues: CASSGGTSPHEQFF. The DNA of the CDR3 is TGTGCCAGCTCCGGGGGGACTAGTCCCCATGAGCAGTTCTTC.

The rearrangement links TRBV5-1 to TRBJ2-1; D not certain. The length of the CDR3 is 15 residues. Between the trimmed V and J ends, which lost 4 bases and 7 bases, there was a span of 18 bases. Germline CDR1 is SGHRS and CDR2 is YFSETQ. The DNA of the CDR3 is TGCGCCAGCAGCATATGGACCAGCAGCCGAAATGAGCAGTTCTTC. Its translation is CASSIWTSSRNEQFF.

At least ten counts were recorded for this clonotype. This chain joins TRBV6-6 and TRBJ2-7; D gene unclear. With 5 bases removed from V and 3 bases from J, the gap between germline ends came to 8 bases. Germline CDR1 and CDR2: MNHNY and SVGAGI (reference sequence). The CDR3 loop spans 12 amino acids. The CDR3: CASSPDRYEQYF. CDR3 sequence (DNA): TGTGCCAGCAGTCCTGACCGCTACGAGCAGTACTTC.

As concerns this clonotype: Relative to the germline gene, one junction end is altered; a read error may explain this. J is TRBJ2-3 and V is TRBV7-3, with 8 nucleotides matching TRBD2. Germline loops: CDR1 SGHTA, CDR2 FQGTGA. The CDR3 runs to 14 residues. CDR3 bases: TGTGCCAGCAGCTTCGGGAGGGCCACAGATATGCAGTATTTT. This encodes CASSFGRATDMQYF.

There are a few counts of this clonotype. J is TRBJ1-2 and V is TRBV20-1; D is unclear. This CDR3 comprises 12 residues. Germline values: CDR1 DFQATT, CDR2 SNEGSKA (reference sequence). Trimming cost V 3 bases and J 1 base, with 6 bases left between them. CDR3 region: CSARSHNYGYTF. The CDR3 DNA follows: TGCAGTGCTAGGAGCCATAACTATGGCTACACCTTC.

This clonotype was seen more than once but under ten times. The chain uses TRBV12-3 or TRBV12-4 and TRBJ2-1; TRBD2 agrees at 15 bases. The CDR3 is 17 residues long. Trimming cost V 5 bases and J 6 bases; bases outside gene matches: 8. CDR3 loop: CASSRGTSGRPLNEQFF. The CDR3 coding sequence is TGTGCCAGCAGTCGTGGGACTAGCGGGAGGCCACTCAATGAGCAGTTCTTC.

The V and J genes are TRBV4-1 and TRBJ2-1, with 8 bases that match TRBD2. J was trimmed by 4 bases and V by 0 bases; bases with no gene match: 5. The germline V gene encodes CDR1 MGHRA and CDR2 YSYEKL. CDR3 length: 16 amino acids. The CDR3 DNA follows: TGCGCCAGCAGCCAAGATATTCCGGGAGGGTACAATGAGCAGTTCTTC. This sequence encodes CASSQDIPGGYNEQFF.

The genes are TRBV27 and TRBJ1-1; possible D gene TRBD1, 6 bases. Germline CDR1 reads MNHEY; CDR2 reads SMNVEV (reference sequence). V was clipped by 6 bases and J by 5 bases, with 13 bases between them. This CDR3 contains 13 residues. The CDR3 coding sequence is TGTGCCAGCAGACTACGAACAGGGACTGAAGCTTTCTTT. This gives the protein CASRLRTGTEAFF.

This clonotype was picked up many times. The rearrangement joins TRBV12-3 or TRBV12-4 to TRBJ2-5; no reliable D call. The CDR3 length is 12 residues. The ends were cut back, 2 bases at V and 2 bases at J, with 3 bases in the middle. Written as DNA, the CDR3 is TGTGCCAGCAGTTTAATTCAAGAGACCCAGTACTTC. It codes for CASSLIQETQYF.

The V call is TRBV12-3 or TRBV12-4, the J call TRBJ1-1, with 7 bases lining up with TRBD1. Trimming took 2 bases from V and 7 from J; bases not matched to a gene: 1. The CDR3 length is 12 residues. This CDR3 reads CASSLTGVEAFF. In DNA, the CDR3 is TGTGCCAGCAGTTTAACAGGGGTTGAAGCTTTCTTT.

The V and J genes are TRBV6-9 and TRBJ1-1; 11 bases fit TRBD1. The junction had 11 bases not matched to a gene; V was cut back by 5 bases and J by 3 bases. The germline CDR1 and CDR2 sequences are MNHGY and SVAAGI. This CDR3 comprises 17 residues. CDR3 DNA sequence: TGTGCCAGCAGTCAGGGACAGGGGGTTTCGGTTGACACTGAAGCTTTCTTT. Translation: CASSQGQGVSVDTEAFF.

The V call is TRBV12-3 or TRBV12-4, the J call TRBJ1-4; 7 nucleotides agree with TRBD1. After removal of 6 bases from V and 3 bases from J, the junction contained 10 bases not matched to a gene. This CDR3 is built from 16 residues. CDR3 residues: CASRTNKGAANEKLFF. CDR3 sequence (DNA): TGTGCCAGCAGAACTAACAAGGGGGCGGCTAATGAAAAACTGTTTTTT.

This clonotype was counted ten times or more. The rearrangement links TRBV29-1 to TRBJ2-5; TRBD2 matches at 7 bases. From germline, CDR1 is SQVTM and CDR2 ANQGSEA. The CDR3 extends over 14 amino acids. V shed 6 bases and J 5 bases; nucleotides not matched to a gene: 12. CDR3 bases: TGCAGCGTGCTGACTAGCCGGGTTGGGGAGACCCAGTACTTC. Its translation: CSVLTSRVGETQYF.

The CDR3 coding sequence is TGTGCCAGCAGTTCGAGTCCGGCCCAGCATTTT. Its protein product is CASSSSPAQHF. J is TRBJ1-5 and V is TRBV28; D remains unclear. The CDR3 is 11 residues long. From germline, CDR1 is MDHEN and CDR2 SYDVKM. Trimming pared 4 bases from V and 11 bases from J, leaving 9 bases between.

CDR3: CSAMTGSSGNTIYF. The CDR3 DNA is TGCAGTGCTATGACAGGGAGCTCTGGAAACACCATATATTTT. The rearrangement joins TRBV20-1 to TRBJ1-3; the match to TRBD1 covers 7 bases. The CDR3 consists of 14 residues. Germline assignment: CDR1 DFQATT and CDR2 SNEGSKA (reference sequence). V shed 4 bases and J 0 bases; nucleotides not matched to a gene: 3.

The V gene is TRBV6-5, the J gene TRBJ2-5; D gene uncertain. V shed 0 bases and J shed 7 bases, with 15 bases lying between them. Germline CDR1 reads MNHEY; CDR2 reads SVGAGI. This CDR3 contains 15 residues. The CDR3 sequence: CASSYSVTTLGTQYF. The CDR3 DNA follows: TGTGCCAGCAGTTACTCCGTTACTACCTTGGGGACCCAGTACTTC.

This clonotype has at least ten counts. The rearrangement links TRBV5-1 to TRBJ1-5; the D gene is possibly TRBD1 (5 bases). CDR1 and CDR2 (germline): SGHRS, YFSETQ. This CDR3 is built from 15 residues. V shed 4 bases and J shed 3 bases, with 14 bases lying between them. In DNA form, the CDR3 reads TGCGCCAGCAGCCCCTTGGGGCTGATCAATCAGCCCCAGCATTTT. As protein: CASSPLGLINQPQHF.

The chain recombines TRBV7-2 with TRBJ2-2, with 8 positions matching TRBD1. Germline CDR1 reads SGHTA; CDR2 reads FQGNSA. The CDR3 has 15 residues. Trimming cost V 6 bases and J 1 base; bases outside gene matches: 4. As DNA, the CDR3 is TGTGCCAGCAGTCGGGGACAGGTGAACACCGGGGAGCTGTTTTTT. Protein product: CASSRGQVNTGELFF. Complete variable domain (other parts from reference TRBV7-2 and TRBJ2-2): GAGVSQSPSNKVTEKGKDVELRCDPISGHTALYWYRQSLGQGLEFLIYFQGNSAPDKSGLPSDRFSAERTGGSVSTLTIQRTQQEDSAVYLCASSRGQVNTGELFFGEGSRLTVL.